Listed here are 10 T cell receptor beta chains from one sample, sequenced in a study of hypomethylating agent response in myelodysplastic syndrome. Profiling relied on immunoSEQ multiplex PCR, and the TCRdb table lists in-frame clones only, not all of them. The table has several thousand clones, approximately 90% seen once. Sequencing used bone marrow, obtained before or after starting hypomethylating agent treatment for myelodysplastic syndrome (not recorded which). The receptors come from a human donor with myelodysplastic syndrome.

This chain links TRBV9 with TRBJ2-7; TRBD1 agrees at 7 bases. Germline CDR1 and CDR2: SGDLS and YYNGEE. The length of the CDR3 is 18 residues. J lost 2 bases, V lost 5 bases, and 19 bases had no gene match. CDR3 region: CASSYSGTEKQPTYEQYV. DNA of the CDR3: TGTGCCAGCAGTTACTCCGGGACAGAAAAACAGCCAACCTACGAGCAGTACGTC.

The V call is TRBV5-8, the J call TRBJ1-5; D gene uncertain. The CDR3 contains 14 residues. CDR1 and CDR2 from the germline V gene are SGHTS and YDEGEE. The germline V and J ends were trimmed by 2 bases and 10 bases, with 16 bases remaining between them. The CDR3 is CASSLESGTRPQHF. The CDR3 coding sequence is TGTGCCAGCAGCTTAGAATCCGGCACACGTCCCCAGCATTTT. The whole variable domain, remainder taken from reference TRBV5-8 and TRBJ1-5, is EAGVTQSPTHLIKTRGQQATLRCSPISGHTSVYWYQQALGLGLQFLLWYDEGEERNRGNFPPRFSGRQFPNYSSELNVNALELEDSALYLCASSLESGTRPQHFGDGTRLSIL.

The CDR3 coding sequence is TGTGCCAGTAGTACGGACGCCGGCGGGACCCAGTACTTC. Its translation is CASSTDAGGTQYF. The chain joins TRBV19 to TRBJ2-5; D is ambiguous. The CDR3 is made up of 13 amino acids. Trimming removed 4 bases at V and 7 bases at J, with 13 bases between. Germline values: CDR1 LNHDA, CDR2 SQIVND (reference sequence).

J is TRBJ1-2 and V is TRBV7-9, with TRBD1 matching over 9 bases. The CDR3 runs to 14 residues. Germline V gives CDR1 SEHNR, CDR2 FQNEAQ (reference sequence). The V and J ends lost 5 bases and 8 bases, in that order; junction bases with no gene match: 9. The CDR3 DNA reads TGTGCCAGCAGCCGGGACAGGGACTTAGGGGGCTACACCTTC. Protein product: CASSRDRDLGGYTF.

V usage is TRBV7-2 and J usage is TRBJ2-7; D ambiguous. The V gene lost 3 bases and the J gene lost 2 bases, with 11 bases spanning the gap. The CDR3 totals 14 residues. Germline V gene data show CDR1 as SGHTA and CDR2 as FQGNSA. CDR3 amino acids: CASSFSSRAYEQYF. The CDR3 bases are TGTGCCAGCAGCTTCTCAAGTAGGGCCTACGAGCAGTACTTC.

The chain links TRBV4-1 to TRBJ2-2; 9 bases fit TRBD2. This CDR3 is 15 amino acids long. After removal of 6 bases from V and 5 bases from J, the junction contained 7 bases not matched to a gene. Germline V gene lookup returns CDR1 MGHRA and CDR2 YSYEKL. In DNA form, the CDR3 reads TGCGCCAGCAGTAACAGCGGGGGGAGTACCGGGGAGCTGTTTTTT. Translation gives CASSNSGGSTGELFF.

This chain connects TRBV7-9 to TRBJ1-4; 10 nucleotides match TRBD1. Germline V gene data show CDR1 as SEHNR and CDR2 as FQNEAQ (reference sequence). This CDR3 spans 14 amino acids. J was trimmed by 8 bases and V by 7 bases; bases with no gene match: 7. As DNA, the CDR3 is TGTGCCAGCACCAGGACAGGGGGGGACGAAAAACTGTTTTTT. It translates to CASTRTGGDEKLFF.

The V and J genes are TRBV7-2 and TRBJ2-5, with 9 bases aligning to TRBD2. The germline gives CDR1 SGHTA, CDR2 FQGNSA. Trimming removed 5 bases from V and 1 base from J; junction bases left unmatched: 2. This CDR3 spans 14 amino acids. Here the CDR3 reads CASSGGGAQETQYF. CDR3 nucleotide sequence: TGTGCCAGCAGCGGCGGGGGGGCCCAAGAGACCCAGTACTTC.

CDR3 in amino acids: CASSLLRGHEQYF. The CDR3, as DNA: TGTGCCAGCAGCTTATTAAGGGGGCACGAGCAGTACTTC. The V and J genes are TRBV7-8 and TRBJ2-7, with 7 positions matching TRBD1. The germline gives CDR1 SGHVS, CDR2 FQNEAQ. V was pared by 2 bases and J by 5 bases, with 3 bases of the junction left unmatched. The CDR3 is 13 residues long.

The J gene is TRBJ1-3, the V gene TRBV2; 8 positions agree with TRBD1. This CDR3 comprises 15 residues. Trimming removed 6 bases from V and 3 bases from J; junction bases left unmatched: 7. The germline CDR1 and CDR2 sequences are SNHLY and FYNNEI. The CDR3: CASSDQGASGNTIYF. CDR3 DNA: TGTGCCAGCAGCGACCAGGGGGCAAGTGGAAACACCATATATTTT.